The 28 T cell receptor beta chains reported below all come from one sample, sequenced in a study of blood T cells in healthy people across ages. Through a sample-barcoded 5' primer and a J-beta primer mix, a second PCR was run for roughly 6 to 11 cycles. TCRdb re-derived calls from the 5' RACE reads in MiXCR, one entry per CDR3 protein. The data contain 600,000 to 1,000,000 distinct CDR3 sequences, 20% to 25% of them singletons. The sample was also reused in another study, on T cells of mothers and their children.

Sequenced: blood. Receptor source: a boy aged 5-17 years in good health.

V is TRBV6-2 or TRBV6-3 and J is TRBJ1-4, with D unclear. Trimming took off 2 bases at V and 0 bases at J, with 13 bases between the two ends. The length of the CDR3 is 17 residues. The germline V gene encodes CDR1 MNHEY and CDR2 SVGEGT. As DNA, the CDR3 is TGTGCCAGCAGTTACAGCCCCCGATCAGCAACTAATGAAAAACTGTTTTTT. Amino acid sequence: CASSYSPRSATNEKLFF.

In this sample, this clonotype turned up a few times. The rearrangement joins TRBV20-1 to TRBJ2-5; TRBD2 matches at 7 bases. Germline values: CDR1 DFQATT, CDR2 SNEGSKA (reference sequence). The J segment lost 1 base and the V segment lost 0 bases, leaving 5 bases of the junction unmatched. The CDR3 covers 15 residues. CDR3 amino acids: CSARDRASGQETQYF. The CDR3, as DNA: TGCAGTGCTAGAGATAGGGCTAGCGGCCAAGAGACCCAGTACTTC.

Note on this clonotype: At one of its ends the junction is not consistent with the germline gene, which may arise from a read error. This sequence joins TRBV18 and TRBJ2-3; D gene uncertain. The CDR3 runs to 13 residues. CDR1 is KGHSH, CDR2 LQKENI, per germline. This chain's CDR3 is CASSPPSLDAQYF. For the CDR3, the DNA is TGTGCCAGCTCACCACCTAGTCTAGATGCGCAGTATTTT.

The rearrangement joins TRBV6-1 to TRBJ2-7; no definite D call. CDR1 MNHNS and CDR2 SASEGT come from the germline V gene. V dropped 7 bases and J dropped 3 bases, with 13 bases sitting between them. This CDR3 has 13 amino acids. The CDR3 bases are TGTGCCAGCATCTCGCCCAAGGGCTACGAGCAGTACTTC. Translating it yields CASISPKGYEQYF.

This clonotype occurred a few times. The rearrangement joins TRBV1 to TRBJ2-2; the D call of TRBD1 is as the table states it, not checked on the DNA. TRBV1 is noted as a pseudogene. The CDR3 consists of 15 residues. CDR3 DNA: TGCACCAGCAGCCAAGATCGGGGCCTTGCCGGGGAGCTGTTTTTT. This encodes CTSSQDRGLAGELFF.

The chain uses TRBV7-9 and TRBJ2-5, with 8 bases that match TRBD2. The J call is in doubt because the DNA end fits TRBJ2-7 better. The CDR3 is 15 amino acids. Germline CDR1 SEHNR, CDR2 FQNEAQ (reference sequence). The DNA of the CDR3 is TGTGCCAGCAGCCCACGCGGGGGGACTACCTACGAGCAGTACTTC. Protein sequence: CASSPRGGTTYEQYF.

J is TRBJ2-7 and V is TRBV9; D may correspond to TRBD1 or TRBD2 (5 bases each). CDR3 length: 15 residues. Trimming took 0 bases from V and 3 from J, leaving 13 bases between them. CDR1 and CDR2 from the germline V gene are SGDLS and YYNGEE. CDR3 in DNA: TGTGCCAGCAGCGTAGGAGGGACGGAATTCTACGAGCAGTACTTC. This sequence encodes CASSVGGTEFYEQYF.

There are a few counts of this clonotype. The V call is TRBV5-1, the J call TRBJ2-5; D remains unclear. The J call is doubtful: the DNA matches TRBJ2-7 better. The CDR3 runs 15 residues. Germline V gives CDR1 SGHRS, CDR2 YFSETQ. CDR3 protein: CASSLTGRSSYEQYF. In DNA form, the CDR3 reads TGCGCCAGCAGCTTGACCGGACGGTCATCCTACGAGCAGTACTTC.

The genes are TRBV7-2 and TRBJ2-7, with TRBD1 identical over 9 bases. Germline V gives CDR1 SGHTA, CDR2 FQGNSA. After removal of 1 base from V and 3 bases from J, the junction contained 10 bases not matched to a gene. The CDR3 extends over 17 amino acids. CDR3 bases: TGTGCCAGCAGCTTAGTCGGCCCGGACAGGGGTCTCTACGAGCAGTACTTC. It yields the protein CASSLVGPDRGLYEQYF.

V usage is TRBV5-1 and J usage is TRBJ2-2; TRBD2 agrees at 7 bases. Germline V lookup: CDR1 SGHRS, CDR2 YFSETQ. The CDR3 loop spans 15 amino acids. The trim removed 5 bases at V and 0 bases at J, leaving 4 bases unmatched. CDR3 sequence (DNA): TGCGCCAGCAGACGGGACTACGCGAACACCGGGGAGCTGTTTTTT. This codes for CASRRDYANTGELFF.

The sample holds many counts of this clonotype. This rearrangement joins TRBV5-1 to TRBJ2-3; no definite D call. Deletions cut 5 bases from V and 0 bases from J, with 10 bases between. The germline CDR1 and CDR2 sequences are SGHRS and YFSETQ. There are 14 residues in the CDR3. The CDR3 DNA sequence: TGCGCCAGCAGGACCTCTTCTAGCACAGATACGCAGTATTTT. Translation gives CASRTSSSTDTQYF.

The gene calls are TRBV4-3 and TRBJ2-7; the D gene is possibly TRBD1 (6 bases). CDR1 and CDR2 from the germline V gene are LGHNA and YSLEER. Trimming pared 0 bases from V and 3 bases from J, leaving 12 bases between. The CDR3 is 15 residues long. The CDR3 nucleotides read TGCGCCAGCAGCCAAGATCGGACAGCCGACTACGAGCAGTACTTC. Residues: CASSQDRTADYEQYF.

CDR3 DNA sequence: TGTGCCACCAGTGATGGGCCATCGGATACGCAGTATTTT. Translated: CATSDGPSDTQYF. This chain uses TRBV24-1 with TRBJ2-3; D is unresolved. The CDR3 consists of 13 residues. Trimming shortened V by 3 bases and J by 6 bases, and 9 bases separated the two germline ends. Germline V lookup: CDR1 KGHDR, CDR2 SFDVKD.

Only a few counts were recorded for this clonotype. The V gene is TRBV2, the J gene TRBJ2-5; D perhaps matches TRBD2 (5 bases). Per the germline V gene, CDR1 is SNHLY and CDR2 is FYNNEI. CDR3 size: 17 residues. V was cut by 0 bases and J by 2 bases, with 16 bases left in between. CDR3 nucleotide sequence: TGTGCCAGCAGTGAAGCGGAGGCTAGCAGCCGTCAAGAGACCCAGTACTTC. Translated, it gives CASSEAEASSRQETQYF. Filled out from reference TRBV2 and TRBJ2-5, the complete variable domain reads EPEVTQTPSHQVTQMGQEVILRCVPISNHLYFYWYRQILGQKVEFLVSFYNNEISEKSEIFDDQFSVERPDGSNFTLKIRSTKLEDSAMYFCASSEAEASSRQETQYFGPGTRLLVL.

CDR3 DNA: TGTGCCAGCAGGGACTATAGTGAGGGGGATACGCAGTATTTT. Translation gives CASRDYSEGDTQYF. The rearrangement joins TRBV12-3 or TRBV12-4 to TRBJ2-3; TRBD2 is a possible D gene (6 bases). The CDR3 consists of 14 residues. Trimming took off 6 bases at V and 6 bases at J, with 16 bases between the two ends.

The chain has TRBV4-2 and TRBJ1-3; 7 nucleotides align to TRBD1. The CDR3 extends over 16 amino acids. Germline CDR1 is LGHNA and CDR2 is YNFKEQ. V shed 2 bases, J shed 0 bases, and the junction held 4 bases outside the gene matches. The CDR3 here is CASSQPGTVSGNTIYF. The CDR3 coding sequence is TGTGCCAGCAGCCAACCCGGGACAGTCTCTGGAAACACCATATATTTT.

The sample holds a few counts of this clonotype. The chain combines TRBV7-2 with TRBJ2-7; 9 nucleotides line up with TRBD1. This CDR3 is 15 amino acids long. V dropped 7 bases and J dropped 6; count of bases not matched to a gene: 13. CDR1 is SGHTA, CDR2 FQGNSA, per germline. The CDR3 here is CASTSQSGTGIEQYF. For the CDR3, the DNA is TGTGCCAGCACCTCCCAGTCCGGGACAGGGATCGAGCAGTACTTC.

In its sample, this clonotype was seen a few times. The V call is TRBV20-1, the J call TRBJ2-1, with D unclear. Germline loops: CDR1 DFQATT, CDR2 SNEGSKA (reference sequence). The length of the CDR3 is 15 residues. V lost 1 base and J lost 3, with 13 bases in between. The chain's CDR3 is CSARAIVRSYNEQFF. CDR3 nucleotides: TGCAGTGCTAGAGCCATCGTTAGGAGCTACAATGAGCAGTTCTTC.

The V call is TRBV25-1, the J call TRBJ2-1; TRBD1 or TRBD2 may be the D gene (7 bases each). The CDR3 consists of 16 residues. With 6 bases removed from V and 12 bases from J, the gap between germline ends came to 27 bases. Germline V gene data show CDR1 as MGHDK and CDR2 as SYGVNS. The CDR3 here is CASSERQGGGPGWQFF. CDR3 nucleotide sequence: TGTGCCAGCAGCGAACGACAGGGAGGGGGACCGGGGTGGCAGTTCTTC.

V gene TRBV4-3 combines with J gene TRBJ2-2; D might be TRBD2 (6 bases). CDR1 LGHNA and CDR2 YSLEER come from the germline V gene. The CDR3 extends over 13 amino acids. V lost 5 bases to trimming and J lost 4 bases, with 8 bases between them. CDR3 DNA: TGCGCCAGCAGCTCCGGGGGCACCGGGGAGCTGTTTTTT. Amino acid sequence: CASSSGGTGELFF.

This clonotype was detected only a few times. The chain is built from TRBV11-2 and TRBJ2-1; D not certain. Trimming took off 7 bases at V and 0 bases at J, with 13 bases between the two ends. Germline assignment: CDR1 SGHAT and CDR2 FQNNGV. The CDR3 has 15 residues. The CDR3 DNA reads as TGTGCCAGCATCTCACGACTGAGCTCCTACAATGAGCAGTTCTTC. Translating gives CASISRLSSYNEQFF.

In its sample, this clonotype was seen a few times. V gene TRBV7-9 combines with J gene TRBJ2-7, with D possibly TRBD1 on 5 matching bases. The CDR3 extends over 16 amino acids. Per germline, CDR1 SEHNR and CDR2 FQNEAQ (reference sequence). V was shortened by 1 base and J by 2 bases, with 15 bases between the two germline ends. For the CDR3, the DNA is TGTGCCAGCAGCTTAGTAAAGGGCAGGGCCACCTACGAGCAGTACTTC. Translation: CASSLVKGRATYEQYF.

The chain combines TRBV11-2 with TRBJ2-3, with D unresolved. Germline V CDR1 and CDR2: SGHAT, FQNNGV. The CDR3 length is 15 residues. Between the trimmed V and J ends, which lost 3 bases and 1 base, there was a span of 11 bases. CDR3: CASSFSNPRTDTQYF. Here the CDR3 DNA reads TGTGCCAGCAGCTTTTCCAACCCCCGCACAGATACGCAGTATTTT.

The chain links TRBV4-3 to TRBJ2-4; the D gene is possibly TRBD2 (5 bases). V was trimmed by 1 base and J by 8 bases, leaving 24 bases between them. The CDR3 spans 18 residues. The germline V gene has CDR1 LGHNA and CDR2 YSLEER. The CDR3 reads CASSQGTAGLGSKHIQYF. The CDR3 nucleotides read TGCGCCAGCAGCCAAGGGACGGCAGGACTTGGGAGTAAACACATTCAGTACTTC.

The table lists this clonotype with a few counts. CDR3 DNA: TGTGCCATCAGCGGCGATGGGGCCAACGTCCTGACTTTC. It codes for CAISGDGANVLTF. V is TRBV10-3 and J is TRBJ2-6; the D is unclear. The CDR3 has 13 residues. V shed 6 bases and J shed 3 bases, with 6 bases lying between them. Germline V gene sequence: CDR1 ENHRY, CDR2 SYGVKD.

There are a few counts of this clonotype. The chain couples TRBV15 to TRBJ2-6; TRBD2 is a possible D gene (5 bases). CDR1 and CDR2 from the germline V gene are LNHNV and YYDKDF (reference sequence). The CDR3 length is 14 residues. V dropped 6 bases and J dropped 4 bases, with 10 bases sitting between them. CDR3 bases: TGTGCCACCAGTGAGGGCCGGGGGGCCAACGTCCTGACTTTC. This translates into CATSEGRGANVLTF.

This clonotype was recorded many times. The chain has TRBV28 and TRBJ2-7, with no clear D. V gave up 4 bases and J gave up 6 bases, with 10 bases separating them. Germline V gene sequence: CDR1 MDHEN, CDR2 SYDVKM. This CDR3 is built from 12 residues. CDR3: CASSSSLGEQYF. The CDR3 DNA reads TGTGCCAGCAGTTCAAGTTTGGGCGAGCAGTACTTC.

Turning to this clonotype: The CDR3 carries no conserved terminal phenylalanine or tryptophan, so it likely arises from a read error. The chain uses TRBV29-1 and TRBJ1-1; D not certain. CDR3 length equals 14 residues. The V gene's germline CDR1 is SQVTM and CDR2 ANQGSEA. Trimming removed 2 bases at V and 0 bases at J, with 10 bases between. CDR3 sequence reads: CSVEPRLLNTEAFL. The CDR3 DNA reads as TGCAGCGTTGAACCGCGACTATTGAACACTGAAGCTTTCCTT.